This T cell receptor beta chain was identified during a study of T cells in Graves' hyperthyroidism and ophthalmopathy. Study results and caveats: Ophthalmopathy, as predicted by the model, came a median 6.5 months after the prediction.

Germline CDR1 reads KGHDR; CDR2 reads SFDVKD. The CDR3 contains 17 residues. The J segment lost 4 bases and the V segment lost 5 bases, leaving 13 bases of the junction unmatched. Stable hyperthyroidism: no ophthalmopathy progression over 18 months of follow-up. Exclusion of patients followed from uncontrolled infection, other autoimmune disease, pregnancy or lactation. Diagnosis rested on symptoms, serum thyroxine and TRAb, thyroid ultrasound, and orbital computed tomography. Regions amplified from RNA transcripts were the TCR beta CDR3 regions. Initially, a first-round RT-PCR of the TCR CDR3 employed the HTBI primer set. TCRdb recomputed calls from the multiplex PCR reads with MiXCR, one row per CDR3 protein. The sample consists of 450,000 to 650,000 distinct CDR3 sequences, around 21% of them appearing once. This clonotype was seen at least ten times. What it recognizes is unknown.

The chain links TRBV24-1 to TRBJ1-1, with 9 bases aligning to TRBD1. The sequence came from a man between 18 and 35 years old with Graves' hyperthyroidism. Sequencing was performed on blood. CDR3 in DNA: TGTGCCACCAGTGGAACACCGGGACAGGGAGGTGGCACTGAAGCTTTCTTT. It is translated as CATSGTPGQGGGTEAFF.